This T cell receptor (beta chain) was identified in a study of T cells after yellow fever vaccination. Notes on the study in general: Weaker overall, the secondary response nonetheless peaked faster (day 5 versus 15). Post-booster samples contained most primary-vaccination clones (approximately 96% CD4, about 87% CD8). Clonotypes shared by both compartments, CD4 and CD8, made up a small share.

The CDR3 runs to 18 residues. Trimming took off 4 bases at V and 1 base at J, with 22 bases between the two ends. Germline CDR1 is SGHAT and CDR2 is FQDESV (reference sequence). As for this clonotype: Antigen unknown.

The study made its TCR cDNA through 5'RACE template switching. That step introduced a universal primer site along with UMIs. TCRdb re-called the 5' RACE reads through MiXCR, storing one row per CDR3 protein. The table lists a few hundred thousand distinct CDR3 sequences, around 16% of them singletons. This TCR was sampled from a man between 18 and 29 years old who received the YFV17D yellow fever vaccine. This specimen consisted of PBMCs, obtained roughly 5 days after the first yellow fever vaccination. V usage is TRBV11-1 and J usage is TRBJ1-1; D remains unclear. Here the CDR3 reads CASSYPLGRSPKNTEAFF. The CDR3, as DNA: TGTGCCAGCAGCTACCCATTGGGCCGCAGTCCCAAGAACACTGAAGCTTTCTTT. Using reference TRBV11-1 and TRBJ1-1 for the parts outside the CDR3, the full variable domain is EAEVAQSPRYKITEKSQAVAFWCDPISGHATLYWYRQILGQGPELLVQFQDESVVDDSQLPKDRFSAERLKGVDSTLKIQPAELGDSAMYLCASSYPLGRSPKNTEAFFGQGTRLTVV.